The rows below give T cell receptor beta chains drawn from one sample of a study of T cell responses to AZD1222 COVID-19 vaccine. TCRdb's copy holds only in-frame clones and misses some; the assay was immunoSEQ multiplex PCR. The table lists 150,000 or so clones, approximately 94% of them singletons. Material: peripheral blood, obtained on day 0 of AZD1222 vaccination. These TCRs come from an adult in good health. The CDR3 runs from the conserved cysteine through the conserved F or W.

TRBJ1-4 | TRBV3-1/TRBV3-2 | CASSPGLNNEKLFF
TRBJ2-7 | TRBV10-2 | CASSEGNGYEQYF
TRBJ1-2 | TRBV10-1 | CASSEGTGDGYTF
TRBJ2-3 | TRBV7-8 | CASSLGASTDTQYF
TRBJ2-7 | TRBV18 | CASSPPAGVGGEQYF
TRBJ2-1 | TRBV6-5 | CASSPGTSNNEQFF
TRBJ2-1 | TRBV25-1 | CASSTNYNEQFF
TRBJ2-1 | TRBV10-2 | CASSRDRGSYNEQFF
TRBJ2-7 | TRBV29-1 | CSVGGLAVSYEQYF
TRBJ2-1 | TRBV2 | CASSEEGYESNEQFF
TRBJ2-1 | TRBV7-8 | CASSYDPNSYNEQFF
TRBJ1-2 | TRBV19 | CASRDSYGYTF
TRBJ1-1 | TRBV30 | CAWSRGLNTEAFF
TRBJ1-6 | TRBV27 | CASSFGQGAYSPLHF
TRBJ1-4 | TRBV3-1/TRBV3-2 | CASRITGGNDEKLFF
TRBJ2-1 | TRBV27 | CASSLLARLSNEQFF
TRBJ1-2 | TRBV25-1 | CASTEGDRGYTF
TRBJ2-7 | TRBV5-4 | CASSPGTSRYEQYF
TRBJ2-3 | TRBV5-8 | CASSFGVANSDTQYF
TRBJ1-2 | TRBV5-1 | CASSLASADYTF
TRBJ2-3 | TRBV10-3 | CAISRIRDPGTDTQYF
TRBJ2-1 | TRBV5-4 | CASSLPSGNYNEQFF
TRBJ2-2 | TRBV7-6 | CASSPLTGESTGELFF
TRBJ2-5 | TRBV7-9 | CASSLAGVQETQYF
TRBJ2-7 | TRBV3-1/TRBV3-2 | CASSFGEGRYEQYF
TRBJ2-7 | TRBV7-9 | CASSDFRGYEQYF
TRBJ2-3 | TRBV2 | CASSETGQGSDTQYF
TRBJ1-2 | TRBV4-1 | CASSQPGPAGYGYTF
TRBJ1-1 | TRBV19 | CASSIDRGGWGAFF
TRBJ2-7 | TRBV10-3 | CAISEGLGHPYEQYF
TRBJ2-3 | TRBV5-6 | CASSPWGGKNTQYF
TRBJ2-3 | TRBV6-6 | CASSPRDTQYF
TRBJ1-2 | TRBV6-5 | CASSSHPGIKYGYTF
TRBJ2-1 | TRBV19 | CASGVSSYNEQFF
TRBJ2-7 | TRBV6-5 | CASSYLKHGGTYEQYF
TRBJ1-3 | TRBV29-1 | CSATGWTGNTIYF
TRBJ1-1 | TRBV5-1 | CASSLRAMNTEAFF